This T cell receptor (beta chain) was recovered during a study of blood T cell repertoires in COVID-19. Clones were sequenced by immunoSEQ multiplex PCR, and TCRdb holds only the in-frame ones, with some missing. The sample lists 150,000 to 200,000 clones, roughly four fifths seen once, with about 10% in the top ten. Germline V lookup: CDR1 SGHNT, CDR2 YYREEE (reference sequence). The CDR3 extends over 15 amino acids. V was pared by 4 bases and J by 0 bases, with 11 bases between. This clonotype was sampled from a man in his sixties with active or convalescent COVID-19. The material sequenced was peripheral blood. This rearrangement joins TRBV5-4 to TRBJ2-1; D is unclear. CDR3 sequence: CASSPPGSSYNEQFF. The CDR3 region has the DNA TGTGCCAGCAGCCCCCCTGGTAGCTCCTACAATGAGCAGTTCTTC. Based on the CDR3 plus reference TRBV5-4 and TRBJ2-1, the full variable domain is ETGVTQSPTHLIKTRGQQVTLRCSSQSGHNTVSWYQQALGQGPQFIFQYYREEENGRGNFPPRFSGLQFPNYSSELNVNALELDDSALYLCASSPPGSSYNEQFFGPGTRLTVL.